Shown below are 21 T cell receptor beta chains from a single sample sequenced in a study of regulatory T cells in long-lasting Graves disease. Time point described: persistent/refractory GD, antithyroid drugs over 5 years with positive TRAb. With RNA extracted from PBMCs as input, the TCR library was made. According to the study, TCR beta libraries were built with iRepertoire HTBI primers and CDR3-region Arm-PCR. TCRdb reprocessed the multiplex PCR reads with MiXCR, giving one entry per CDR3 protein. The repertoire holds about 420,000 distinct CDR3 sequences, with about 20% as singletons. The sample was peripheral blood mononuclear cells (PBMCs), taken when the disease was refractory, from a patient treated with antithyroid drugs. These receptor sequences come from a female donor with Graves disease.

The rearrangement uses TRBV24-1 and TRBJ2-1; 11 bases agree with TRBD2. Germline trimming cut 6 bases from V and 7 bases from J; bases unmatched to any gene: 4. Germline V lookup: CDR1 KGHDR, CDR2 SFDVKD. The CDR3 consists of 14 residues. The CDR3 DNA reads as TGTGCCACCAGTACTAGCGGGAGCTTGAATGAGCAGTTCTTC. Encoded protein: CATSTSGSLNEQFF.

This clonotype was observed many times. The V and J genes are TRBV29-1 and TRBJ2-5; D perhaps matches TRBD1 (5 bases). Germline V gene data show CDR1 as SQVTM and CDR2 as ANQGSEA. The CDR3 totals 17 residues. The V gene lost 3 bases and the J gene lost 0 bases, with 20 bases spanning the gap. The CDR3 nucleotides read TGCAGCGTTGACGTGCGGACCCAGGGAAGGTACCAAGAGACCCAGTACTTC. Protein sequence: CSVDVRTQGRYQETQYF.

The chain recombines TRBV27 with TRBJ1-2, with D possibly matching TRBD1 (6 bases). The CDR3 contains 16 residues. CDR1 is MNHEY and CDR2 is SMNVEV in the germline V gene (reference sequence). Trimming took 2 bases from V and 6 from J, leaving 19 bases between them. The CDR3 is CASSLKFLGAGDGYTF. The CDR3 DNA reads as TGTGCCAGCAGTTTAAAGTTCTTGGGGGCAGGGGATGGCTACACCTTC.

This clonotype was counted between two and nine times. The chain is built from TRBV25-1 and TRBJ1-2; 10 nucleotides align to TRBD1. This CDR3 spans 15 amino acids. Germline V gene data show CDR1 as MGHDK and CDR2 as SYGVNS. V lost 0 bases and J lost 8; bases outside the gene matches: 6. The CDR3 bases are TGTGCCAGCAGTGAATATGACAGGGGGCTAAGAGGCTACACCTTC. Its protein is CASSEYDRGLRGYTF.

This chain joins TRBV5-5 and TRBJ2-2; perhaps TRBD2 as D (6 bases). The V end lost 5 bases, the J end lost 1 base, and 15 bases lay between the germline ends. The CDR3 is 16 residues long. Looked up from germline, CDR1 is SGHKS and CDR2 is YYEKEE (reference sequence). The CDR3 bases are TGTGCCAGCAGGTCGGAGGGGACTCAGAACACCGGGGAGCTGTTTTTT. Encoded protein: CASRSEGTQNTGELFF.

The chain combines TRBV29-1 with TRBJ1-2; no definite D call. The ends were cut back, 6 bases at V and 0 bases at J, with 11 bases in the middle. The germline V gene has CDR1 SQVTM and CDR2 ANQGSEA. The CDR3 is 13 amino acids. CDR3 loop: CSVRSSSNYGYTF. The CDR3 DNA follows: TGCAGCGTAAGATCGTCCTCTAACTATGGCTACACCTTC.

This chain uses TRBV7-3 with TRBJ1-2; 12 bases are shared with TRBD1. This CDR3 is 15 amino acids long. V gave up 4 bases and J gave up 4 bases; unmatched junction bases: 4. Germline CDR1 reads SGHTA; CDR2 reads FQGTGA. The CDR3 spells CASSWGTGGGYGYTF. In DNA form, the CDR3 reads TGTGCCAGCAGCTGGGGGACAGGGGGCGGCTATGGCTACACCTTC. Based on the CDR3 plus reference TRBV7-3 and TRBJ1-2, the full variable domain is GAGVSQTPSNKVTEKGKYVELRCDPISGHTALYWYRQSLGQGPEFLIYFQGTGAADDSGLPNDRFFAVRPEGSVSTLKIQRTERGDSAVYLCASSWGTGGGYGYTFGSGTRLTVV.

This clonotype has only a few counts. This sequence joins TRBV19 and TRBJ1-1; a weak D match, TRBD1 (5 bases). The V gene's germline CDR1 is LNHDA and CDR2 SQIVND (reference sequence). The CDR3 consists of 15 residues. Trimming took 4 bases from V and 4 from J, leaving 16 bases between them. CDR3 residues: CASSRAGTSGTEAFF. CDR3 nucleotides: TGTGCCAGTAGTAGAGCCGGGACGTCGGGCACTGAAGCTTTCTTT.

In this sample, this clonotype turned up many times. V gene TRBV20-1 combines with J gene TRBJ1-2, with D possibly TRBD1 on 5 matching bases. Germline assignment: CDR1 DFQATT and CDR2 SNEGSKA (reference sequence). Trimming took 6 bases from V and 5 from J, leaving 16 bases between them. The CDR3 spans 13 residues. The CDR3 nucleotides are TGCAGTGCCCGGGCAGGGCTGGAATATGGCTACACCTTC. This codes for CSARAGLEYGYTF.

This clonotype was seen ten or more times. The chain joins TRBV28 to TRBJ2-2; the D is unclear. The CDR3 is 12 residues long. In germline, CDR1 is MDHEN, CDR2 SYDVKM. V gave up 6 bases and J gave up 4 bases, with 6 bases separating them. The CDR3 nucleotides read TGTGCCAGCAGCTTAGTCACCGGGGAGCTGTTTTTT. As protein: CASSLVTGELFF. Together with reference TRBV28 and TRBJ2-2, the CDR3 gives the full variable domain: DVKVTQSSRYLVKRTGEKVFLECVQDMDHENMFWYRQDPGLGLRLIYFSYDVKMKEKGDIPEGYSVSREKKERFSLILESASTNQTSMYLCASSLVTGELFFGEGSRLTVL.

This clonotype occurred many times. V is TRBV28 and J is TRBJ1-5, with D possibly matching TRBD1 (5 bases). V shed 7 bases and J shed 0 bases, with 19 bases lying between them. The CDR3 has 17 amino acids. Per germline, CDR1 MDHEN and CDR2 SYDVKM. The CDR3 region has the DNA TGTGCCAGCACCGACTTCTCCCCGACAGTTAGCAATCAGCCCCAGCATTTT. Translation: CASTDFSPTVSNQPQHF.

This clonotype was detected only a few times. The V gene is TRBV20-1, the J gene TRBJ2-5; the D gene is possibly TRBD1 (6 bases). CDR3 size: 14 residues. V shed 6 bases and J shed 1 base, with 15 bases lying between them. The V gene's germline CDR1 is DFQATT and CDR2 SNEGSKA (reference sequence). CDR3 coding DNA: TGCAGTGCAGAGGGAATGGACAGCCAAGAGACCCAGTACTTC. This sequence encodes CSAEGMDSQETQYF.

V and J are TRBV20-1 and TRBJ1-4; 9 bases are shared with TRBD1. V shed 0 bases and J 8 bases; nucleotides not matched to a gene: 7. The germline V gene encodes CDR1 DFQATT and CDR2 SNEGSKA (reference sequence). The CDR3 is made up of 15 amino acids. This chain's CDR3 is CSARDAGQGNEKLFF. The DNA for the CDR3 is TGCAGTGCTAGAGATGCGGGACAGGGTAACGAAAAACTGTTTTTT.

Many counts were recorded for this clonotype. V usage is TRBV7-8 and J usage is TRBJ1-5; maybe TRBD1 (5 bases). The CDR3 totals 14 residues. Trimming cost V 8 bases and J 0 bases, with 11 bases left between them. Germline V gene sequence: CDR1 SGHVS, CDR2 FQNEAQ. CDR3: CASGTEYSNQPQHF. CDR3 nucleotides: TGTGCCAGCGGGACTGAGTATAGCAATCAGCCCCAGCATTTT.

This clonotype has ten or more counts. The gene calls are TRBV15 and TRBJ2-5; no clear D gene. The V end lost 4 bases, the J end lost 4 bases, and 16 bases lay between the germline ends. CDR1 LNHNV and CDR2 YYDKDF come from the germline V gene (reference sequence). This CDR3 has 15 amino acids. CDR3 residues: CATSTGFPQAETQYF. The CDR3 DNA sequence: TGTGCCACCAGCACAGGATTCCCTCAGGCAGAGACCCAGTACTTC.

This clonotype was recorded many times. The genes are TRBV15 and TRBJ2-7; a weak D match, TRBD1 (6 bases). CDR1 and CDR2 from the germline V gene are LNHNV and YYDKDF (reference sequence). The CDR3 is made up of 13 amino acids. Trimming cost V 5 bases and J 2 bases, with 10 bases left between them. The CDR3 region is CATSGTPTYEQYF. CDR3 sequence (DNA): TGTGCCACCAGCGGGACACCGACCTACGAGCAGTACTTC.

V gene TRBV25-1 combines with J gene TRBJ1-1, with D unresolved. CDR3 length: 15 residues. With 0 bases removed from V and 0 bases from J, the gap between germline ends came to 8 bases. The germline V gene encodes CDR1 MGHDK and CDR2 SYGVNS. CDR3 residues: CASSEYSGMNTEAFF. DNA for the CDR3: TGTGCCAGCAGTGAATATTCAGGTATGAACACTGAAGCTTTCTTT.

This chain connects TRBV2 to TRBJ2-5, with D possibly matching TRBD2 (5 bases). V was cut by 0 bases and J by 5 bases, with 10 bases left in between. Germline values: CDR1 SNHLY, CDR2 FYNNEI. The length of the CDR3 is 14 residues. The CDR3 loop is CASSEARVAETQYF. The DNA of the CDR3 is TGTGCCAGCAGTGAAGCGCGAGTAGCGGAGACCCAGTACTTC.

The gene calls are TRBV29-1 and TRBJ2-7, with unresolved D. Trimming took off 7 bases at V and 0 bases at J, with 10 bases between the two ends. The CDR3 is 12 residues long. CDR1 SQVTM and CDR2 ANQGSEA come from the germline V gene. CDR3 nucleotides: TGCAGCGCTAGACAAGACTCCTACGAGCAGTACTTC. Protein sequence: CSARQDSYEQYF.

This clonotype was seen a handful of times. This chain joins TRBV20-1 and TRBJ2-4; D ambiguous. In germline, CDR1 is DFQATT, CDR2 SNEGSKA (reference sequence). The CDR3 totals 14 residues. V was trimmed by 5 bases and J by 0 bases, leaving 11 bases between them. This chain's CDR3 is CSALAGVAKNIQYF. The DNA for the CDR3 is TGCAGTGCTTTGGCAGGCGTAGCCAAAAACATTCAGTACTTC.

This clonotype was recorded a few times. The genes are TRBV5-1 and TRBJ2-6, with D uncertain. Germline CDR1 reads SGHRS; CDR2 reads YFSETQ. The CDR3 loop spans 16 amino acids. The V and J ends lost 0 bases and 4 bases respectively, with 11 bases between them. CDR3 protein: CASSLETGGGANVLTF. The CDR3 region has the DNA TGCGCCAGCAGCTTGGAAACGGGTGGCGGGGCCAACGTCCTGACTTTC.